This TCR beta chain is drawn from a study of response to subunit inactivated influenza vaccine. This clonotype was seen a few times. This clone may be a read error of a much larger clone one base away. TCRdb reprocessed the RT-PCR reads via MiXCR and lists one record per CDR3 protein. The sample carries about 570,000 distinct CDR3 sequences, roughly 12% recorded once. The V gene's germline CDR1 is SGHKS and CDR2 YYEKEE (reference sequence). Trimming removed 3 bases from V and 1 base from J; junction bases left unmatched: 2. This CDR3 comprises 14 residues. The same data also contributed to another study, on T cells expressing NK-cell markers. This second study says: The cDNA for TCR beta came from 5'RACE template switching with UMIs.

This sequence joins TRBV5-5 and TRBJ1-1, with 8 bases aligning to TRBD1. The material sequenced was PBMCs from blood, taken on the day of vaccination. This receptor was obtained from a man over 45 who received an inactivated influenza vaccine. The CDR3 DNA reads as TGTGCCAGCAGCTGGGGACAGGCGAACACTGAAGCTTTCTTT. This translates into CASSWGQANTEAFF.